This T cell receptor beta chain was found in a study of read filtering for tumor transcriptome and immune sequencing. This clonotype was seen repeatedly, ten times or more. The library was built from roughly 400 ng RNA with molecular barcoded adaptors for alpha/delta and beta/gamma chains. TCRdb reprocessed the reads via MiXCR and lists one record per CDR3 protein. The table shows roughly 61,000 distinct CDR3 sequences, with 9% to 15% occurring only once. V was cut by 5 bases and J by 10 bases, with 20 bases left in between. This CDR3 has 14 amino acids. Per the germline V gene, CDR1 is SGHAT and CDR2 is FQNNGV.

This TCR came from a donor aged 40 or over with multiple myeloma. J is TRBJ1-1 and V is TRBV11-2; no reliable D call. The sequenced material came from a population of CD138-negative cells sorted from bone marrow. The DNA of the CDR3 is TGTGCCAGCAGCGTGACGGCCACGCCCGGAAGAGCTTTCTTT. Its protein is CASSVTATPGRAFF.